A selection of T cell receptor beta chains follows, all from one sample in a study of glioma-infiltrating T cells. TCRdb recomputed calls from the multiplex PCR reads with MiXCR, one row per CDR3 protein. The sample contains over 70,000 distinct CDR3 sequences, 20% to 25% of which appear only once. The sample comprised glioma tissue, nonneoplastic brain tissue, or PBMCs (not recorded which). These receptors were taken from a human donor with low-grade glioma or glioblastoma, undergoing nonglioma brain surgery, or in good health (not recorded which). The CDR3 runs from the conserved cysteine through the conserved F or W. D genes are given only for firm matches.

CDR3aa: CASRQPGRKDEQYF; j_gene: TRBJ2-7; d_gene: -; v_gene: TRBV6-2/TRBV6-3
CDR3aa: CASSPLGAHEQFF; j_gene: TRBJ2-1; d_gene: -; v_gene: TRBV18
CDR3aa: CASSRGTGRRSGNTIYF; j_gene: TRBJ1-3; d_gene: TRBD1; v_gene: TRBV6-1
CDR3aa: CSARDPGQGRDEQYF; j_gene: TRBJ2-7; d_gene: TRBD2; v_gene: TRBV20-1
CDR3aa: CASSDDYEQYF; j_gene: TRBJ2-7; d_gene: -; v_gene: TRBV6-1
CDR3aa: CASSIVPGRSYEQYF; j_gene: TRBJ2-7; d_gene: -; v_gene: TRBV19
CDR3aa: CASSTGTGTNYGYTF; j_gene: TRBJ1-2; d_gene: TRBD1; v_gene: TRBV5-5
CDR3aa: CASSIGRRLAGRQETQYF; j_gene: TRBJ2-5; d_gene: TRBD2; v_gene: TRBV19
CDR3aa: CASGDRLYGYTF; j_gene: TRBJ1-2; d_gene: TRBD1; v_gene: TRBV10-1
CDR3aa: CSARWGANGYTF; j_gene: TRBJ1-2; d_gene: -; v_gene: TRBV20-1
CDR3aa: CASSISRSGQRYEQYF; j_gene: TRBJ2-7; d_gene: TRBD1; v_gene: TRBV6-1
CDR3aa: CASSAQVLAGGAEAFF; j_gene: TRBJ1-1; d_gene: -; v_gene: TRBV7-9
CDR3aa: CASSVPTGLNEKLFF; j_gene: TRBJ1-4; d_gene: TRBD1; v_gene: TRBV11-2
CDR3aa: CASSQDRTAPWTYTF; j_gene: TRBJ1-2; d_gene: -; v_gene: TRBV14
CDR3aa: CASSTGQGPYEQYF; j_gene: TRBJ2-7; d_gene: TRBD1; v_gene: TRBV6-1
CDR3aa: CASNQVGGQPQHF; j_gene: TRBJ1-5; d_gene: -; v_gene: TRBV19
CDR3aa: CASNRDRANYGYTF; j_gene: TRBJ1-2; d_gene: TRBD1; v_gene: TRBV6-1
CDR3aa: CASSHDEMQYF; j_gene: TRBJ2-3; d_gene: -; v_gene: TRBV2
CDR3aa: CASSRDGGINQPQHF; j_gene: TRBJ1-5; d_gene: -; v_gene: TRBV2
CDR3aa: CASTPGPSRGPDTQYF; j_gene: TRBJ2-3; d_gene: -; v_gene: TRBV6-1
CDR3aa: CASSQRGSDTQYF; j_gene: TRBJ2-3; d_gene: TRBD2; v_gene: TRBV4-2
CDR3aa: CASSFDRQGGGYTF; j_gene: TRBJ1-2; d_gene: TRBD1; v_gene: TRBV12-3/TRBV12-4
CDR3aa: CASRRQARGNEQFF; j_gene: TRBJ2-1; d_gene: -; v_gene: TRBV6-1
CDR3aa: CATSPLGSRFYGYTF; j_gene: TRBJ1-2; d_gene: -; v_gene: TRBV15
CDR3aa: CASSIDATGFMDTQYF; j_gene: TRBJ2-3; d_gene: TRBD1; v_gene: TRBV19
CDR3aa: CASSPGTDNQPQHF; j_gene: TRBJ1-5; d_gene: -; v_gene: TRBV18
CDR3aa: CASSPNTVNTEAFF; j_gene: TRBJ1-1; d_gene: -; v_gene: TRBV18
CDR3aa: CASSDAGHIFTEAFF; j_gene: TRBJ1-1; d_gene: -; v_gene: TRBV6-1
CDR3aa: CASSFRTGSTDTQYF; j_gene: TRBJ2-3; d_gene: TRBD1; v_gene: TRBV27
CDR3aa: CSVEDSVRDRFTYGYTF; j_gene: TRBJ1-2; d_gene: TRBD1; v_gene: TRBV29-1
CDR3aa: CASSPKPGVYSTLLSYEQYF; j_gene: TRBJ2-7; d_gene: -; v_gene: TRBV18
CDR3aa: CSAVGGNYGYTF; j_gene: TRBJ1-2; d_gene: -; v_gene: TRBV20-1
CDR3aa: CASSPGLAGSYNEQFF; j_gene: TRBJ2-1; d_gene: TRBD2; v_gene: TRBV4-2
CDR3aa: CASSFTSGSFYEQYF; j_gene: TRBJ2-7; d_gene: TRBD2; v_gene: TRBV5-4
CDR3aa: CASSPNPDPYEQYF; j_gene: TRBJ2-7; d_gene: -; v_gene: TRBV18
CDR3aa: CSASAGGVNYGYTF; j_gene: TRBJ1-2; d_gene: TRBD1; v_gene: TRBV20-1
CDR3aa: CASSQGQGATYEQYF; j_gene: TRBJ2-7; d_gene: TRBD1; v_gene: TRBV4-1
CDR3aa: CASSYSLQGSTEAFF; j_gene: TRBJ1-1; d_gene: -; v_gene: TRBV6-5
CDR3aa: CSARVSGSGNTIYF; j_gene: TRBJ1-3; d_gene: -; v_gene: TRBV20-1
CDR3aa: CASSSSGAGVNVLTF; j_gene: TRBJ2-6; d_gene: -; v_gene: TRBV6-1
CDR3aa: CASMGAGGGYNEQFF; j_gene: TRBJ2-1; d_gene: TRBD2; v_gene: TRBV6-2/TRBV6-3
CDR3aa: CASSPDRITDTQYF; j_gene: TRBJ2-3; d_gene: -; v_gene: TRBV18
CDR3aa: CASGLGLEAFF; j_gene: TRBJ1-1; d_gene: -; v_gene: TRBV28
CDR3aa: CASSLYSLRGADEQFF; j_gene: TRBJ2-1; d_gene: TRBD2; v_gene: TRBV7-6
CDR3aa: CASFAGTGINEQYF; j_gene: TRBJ2-7; d_gene: TRBD1; v_gene: TRBV18
CDR3aa: CASSQDGSYEQYF; j_gene: TRBJ2-7; d_gene: -; v_gene: TRBV27
CDR3aa: CASSLEVTGDEAFF; j_gene: TRBJ1-1; d_gene: -; v_gene: TRBV5-4
CDR3aa: CASSLVGSSYEQYF; j_gene: TRBJ2-7; d_gene: -; v_gene: TRBV7-9
CDR3aa: CASSFAGTGEETQYF; j_gene: TRBJ2-5; d_gene: TRBD1; v_gene: TRBV28
CDR3aa: CASSLSSGRKVTQYF; j_gene: TRBJ2-5; d_gene: TRBD2; v_gene: TRBV5-4
CDR3aa: CASSRDYYEQYF; j_gene: TRBJ2-7; d_gene: TRBD2; v_gene: TRBV7-9
CDR3aa: CASSLVGSYEQYF; j_gene: TRBJ2-7; d_gene: -; v_gene: TRBV11-2
CDR3aa: CSARDGGAGTTDTQYF; j_gene: TRBJ2-3; d_gene: -; v_gene: TRBV20-1
CDR3aa: CASSVVGSYNEQFF; j_gene: TRBJ2-1; d_gene: -; v_gene: TRBV9
CDR3aa: CASSERWGVNEQFF; j_gene: TRBJ2-1; d_gene: -; v_gene: TRBV7-9